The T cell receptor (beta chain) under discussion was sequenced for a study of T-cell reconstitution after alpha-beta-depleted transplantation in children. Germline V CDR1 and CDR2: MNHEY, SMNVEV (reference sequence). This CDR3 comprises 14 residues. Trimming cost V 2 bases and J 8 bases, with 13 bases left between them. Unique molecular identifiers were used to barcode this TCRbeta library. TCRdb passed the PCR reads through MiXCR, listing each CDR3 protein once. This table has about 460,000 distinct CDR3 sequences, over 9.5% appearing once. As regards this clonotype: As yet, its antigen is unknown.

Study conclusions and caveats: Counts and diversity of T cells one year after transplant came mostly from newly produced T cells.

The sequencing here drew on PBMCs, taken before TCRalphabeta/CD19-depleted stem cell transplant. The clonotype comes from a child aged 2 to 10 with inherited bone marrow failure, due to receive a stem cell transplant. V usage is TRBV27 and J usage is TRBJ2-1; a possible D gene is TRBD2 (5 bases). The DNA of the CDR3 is TGTGCCAGCAGTTTAGGGGTAGCGTCCCATGAGCAGTTCTTC. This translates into CASSLGVASHEQFF.